The TCR beta chain under discussion was sequenced for a study of response to subunit inactivated influenza vaccine. A remark on this clonotype: Its specificity is not known.

TCRdb fed the RT-PCR reads into MiXCR, producing one record per CDR3 protein. Of about 520,000 distinct CDR3 sequences listed, 25% are singletons. Study-wide findings and caveats: New T cells are recruited in small numbers by each seasonal influenza vaccination, according to the authors' suggestion.

The receptor's source is a man aged 50-59 years who received an inactivated influenza vaccine. The specimen was CD4+ T cells sorted from PBMCs, collected 5 days after vaccination.

The chain's CDR3 is CASSLRTSRREQYF. The CDR3 DNA sequence: TGTGCCAGCAGCCTTCGGACTAGCCGCAGAGAGCAGTACTTC. This chain uses TRBV7-2 with TRBJ2-7, with 8 bases that match TRBD2. V shed 5 bases and J 7 bases; nucleotides not matched to a gene: 10. The CDR3 is 14 amino acids. Germline V CDR1 and CDR2: SGHTA, FQGNSA.